This T cell receptor (beta chain) comes out of a study of T-cell reconstitution after alpha-beta-depleted transplantation in children. Study-wide points: Alpha-beta T cells present about two months after transplant were reported to originate from several hundred expanded graft clones. Newly generated T cells supplied most T-cell counts and diversity one year post-transplant.

For TCRbeta, the library was prepared with unique molecular identifiers. A single record per CDR3 protein comes from TCRdb applying MiXCR to the PCR reads. The sample consists of 250,000 to 300,000 distinct CDR3 sequences, 11% of them appearing once. The trim removed 2 bases at V and 0 bases at J, leaving 7 bases unmatched. The CDR3 covers 17 residues. The germline CDR1 and CDR2 sequences are KGHSH and LQKENI. This clonotype was counted ten times or more. Its specificity is unknown. The genes are TRBV18 and TRBJ2-7, with 10 bases lining up with TRBD2. This TCR was recovered from a male patient between 2 and 10 years old who had a stem cell transplant for chronic granulomatous disease, so the T cells may come from the graft donor. The material was peripheral blood, obtained 180 days after TCRalphabeta/CD19-depleted stem cell transplant. CDR3 DNA: TGTGCCAGCTCACCAGCTAGCGGGGGCTTAATCTCCTACGAGCAGTACTTC. This translates into CASSPASGGLISYEQYF.